The 13 T cell receptor beta chains presented below share a single source sample, sequenced in a study of OX40 agonist ivuxolimab in advanced cancers. Method: immunoSEQ multiplex PCR; TCRdb's copy keeps in-frame clones and lacks some. Among tens of thousands of clones listed, roughly 78% were seen once. Sequencing was performed on CD4+ or CD8+ T cells sorted from blood, taken in a trial of the OX40 agonist ivuxolimab. The receptors come from an adult with an advanced solid tumor such as melanoma, head and neck, liver or kidney cancer.

This clone was picked up one time. The V gene is TRBV7-2, the J gene TRBJ2-7; weak D call: TRBD1 (5 bases). Germline assignment: CDR1 SGHTA and CDR2 FQGNSA. This CDR3 is 15 amino acids long. The V end was cut by 1 base, the J end by 0 bases, with 10 bases between. The CDR3 bases are TGTGCCAGCAGCTTAGTCCAACAGGTCTCCTACGAGCAGTACTTC. The encoded protein is CASSLVQQVSYEQYF.

V gene TRBV28 combines with J gene TRBJ1-6; D is perhaps TRBD1 (6 bases). Per germline, CDR1 MDHEN and CDR2 SYDVKM. V lost 1 base to trimming and J lost 9 bases, with 13 bases between them. The CDR3 is 15 residues long. The CDR3 bases are TGTGCCAGCAGTTTATCTGGGGGGGCGAGTTCACCCCTCCACTTT. This translates into CASSLSGGASSPLHF.

The chain links TRBV11-2 to TRBJ2-6; D is possibly TRBD1 or TRBD2 (6 bases each). Trimming stripped 5 bases from V and 3 bases from J, with 11 bases between. CDR3 size: 15 residues. CDR1 and CDR2 (germline): SGHAT, FQNNGV. Here the CDR3 reads CASSIGGLGANVLTF. As DNA, the CDR3 is TGTGCCAGCAGCATCGGGGGCCTTGGGGCCAACGTCCTGACTTTC. The full variable domain, with the rest looked up from reference TRBV11-2 and TRBJ2-6, is EAGVAQSPRYKIIEKRQSVAFWCNPISGHATLYWYQQILGQGPKLLIQFQNNGVVDDSQLPKDRFSAERLKGVDSTLKIQPAKLEDSAVYLCASSIGGLGANVLTFGAGSRLTVL.

V and J are TRBV7-3 and TRBJ1-1, with TRBD1 matching 8 bases. The CDR3 sequence is 14 residues long. With V trimmed by 3 bases and J by 4 bases, 4 bases remained unmatched. The germline V gene has CDR1 SGHTA and CDR2 FQGTGA. The CDR3 here is CASSFRQGLTEAFF. The CDR3 DNA reads TGTGCCAGCAGCTTCCGACAGGGGCTCACTGAAGCTTTCTTT.

V and J are TRBV9 and TRBJ2-1; D is possibly TRBD1 (6 bases). Germline CDR1 SGDLS, CDR2 YYNGEE. Trimming took off 0 bases at V and 1 base at J, with 8 bases between the two ends. This CDR3 contains 15 residues. The CDR3 loop is CASSVAGTSYNEQFF. CDR3 nucleotide sequence: TGTGCCAGCAGCGTAGCCGGGACATCCTACAATGAGCAGTTCTTC.

This chain connects TRBV5-6 to TRBJ2-1; D gene unclear. There are 15 residues in the CDR3. V lost 2 bases and J 2 bases, leaving 11 bases between the germline ends. Germline CDR1 reads SGHDT; CDR2 reads YYEEEE. The CDR3 sequence: CASSFKRITYNEQFF. DNA for the CDR3: TGTGCCAGCAGCTTCAAGCGAATAACCTACAATGAGCAGTTCTTC.

This clone was seen more than once but under ten times. The CDR3 region has the DNA TGTGCCACCAGCAGAGATCGATTTGGCGAGACCCAGTACTTC. It encodes CATSRDRFGETQYF. The rearrangement links TRBV15 to TRBJ2-5; D unclear. The CDR3 has 14 amino acids. V gave up 0 bases and J gave up 5 bases, with 10 bases separating them. Germline CDR1 and CDR2: LNHNV and YYDKDF (reference sequence).

The chain couples TRBV7-9 to TRBJ2-6; the D gene is possibly TRBD2 (5 bases). Germline values: CDR1 SEHNR, CDR2 FQNEAQ (reference sequence). This CDR3 has 17 amino acids. Trimming shortened V by 5 bases and J by 0 bases, and 14 bases separated the two germline ends. The DNA for the CDR3 is TGTGCCAGCAGCCCAGGAGGCGGTAGCTCTGGGGCCAACGTCCTGACTTTC. Translating it yields CASSPGGGSSGANVLTF.

This clone has a handful of counts. The V call is TRBV7-2, the J call TRBJ2-2; 8 bases agree with TRBD1. V lost 7 bases to trimming and J lost 4 bases; unmatched junction nucleotides: 8. Germline CDR1 is SGHTA and CDR2 is FQGNSA. The CDR3 has 15 amino acids. The CDR3 loop is CASIGQGPGTGELFF. CDR3 nucleotides: TGTGCCAGCATTGGACAGGGCCCCGGCACCGGGGAGCTGTTTTTT. Full variable domain (outside the CDR3, taken from reference TRBV7-2 and TRBJ2-2): GAGVSQSPSNKVTEKGKDVELRCDPISGHTALYWYRQSLGQGLEFLIYFQGNSAPDKSGLPSDRFSAERTGGSVSTLTIQRTQQEDSAVYLCASIGQGPGTGELFFGEGSRLTVL.

The V call is TRBV2, the J call TRBJ2-2; D is unclear. Trimming took off 4 bases at V and 1 base at J, with 7 bases between the two ends. Germline V CDR1 and CDR2: SNHLY, FYNNEI. The CDR3 extends over 14 amino acids. The CDR3 loop is CASSAFKNTGELFF. The CDR3 bases are TGTGCCAGCAGTGCCTTTAAGAACACCGGGGAGCTGTTTTTT.

The chain links TRBV4-3 to TRBJ1-3; D perhaps matches TRBD1 (6 bases). This CDR3 has 16 residues. CDR1 LGHNA and CDR2 YSLEER come from the germline V gene. V was clipped by 0 bases and J by 2 bases, with 11 bases between them. The DNA of the CDR3 is TGCGCCAGCAGCCAAGACGAACAGGGCACTGGAAACACCATATATTTT. Translation: CASSQDEQGTGNTIYF.

The V gene is TRBV7-8, the J gene TRBJ2-5, with 10 nucleotides matching TRBD2. The DNA end is more similar to TRBJ2-7, so the J call may be wrong. From germline, CDR1 is SGHVS and CDR2 FQNEAQ. The CDR3 sequence is 16 residues long. This CDR3 is CASSPRLAGFSYEQYF. In nucleotides, the CDR3 is TGTGCCAGCAGCCCCCGACTAGCGGGCTTCTCCTACGAGCAGTACTTC.

The chain joins TRBV6-6 to TRBJ1-2, with TRBD1 identical over 8 bases. V gave up 2 bases and J gave up 5 bases; unmatched junction bases: 4. The CDR3 length is 14 residues. Germline loops: CDR1 MNHNY, CDR2 SVGAGI (reference sequence). The CDR3 reads CASSYNRQGYGYTF. CDR3 coding DNA: TGTGCCAGCAGTTACAATCGACAGGGGTATGGCTACACCTTC.